This T cell receptor (beta chain) was documented in a study of long-term antiretroviral therapy in people with HIV. The study's findings and limits: Samples were collected from the mid-2000s to the late 2010s under possibly less effective ART regimens. Clonotypes expanded prior to ART showed repertoire dominance at all sampled time points. Transplant-donor-level diversity was not reached after ART, though diversity increased. The study collected no data on ART adherence, viral resistance or therapy changes.

Runs used v3.0 of the immunoSEQ assay and were done at survey level. Sequencing used immunoSEQ multiplex PCR; TCRdb keeps in-frame clones, though not all of them. Of fewer than 20,000 clones in the sample, approximately 82% were seen once. CDR1 and CDR2 (germline): SEHNR, FQNEAQ (reference sequence). Trimming shortened V by 1 base and J by 12 bases, and 13 bases separated the two germline ends. This CDR3 comprises 12 residues. Concerning this clone: Its antigen is unknown.

The source is a man between 45 and 60 years old with HIV. This chain uses TRBV7-9 with TRBJ2-7; TRBD2 might be the D (6 bases). Source: unsorted PBMCs, taken 0.3 years before starting antiretroviral therapy. CDR3 amino acids: CASSLEGPGGYF. The CDR3 DNA reads as TGTGCCAGCAGCTTAGAGGGCCCCGGGGGGTACTTC.